This record looks at one T cell receptor beta chain sequence and its context. The antigen is not known. Unique molecular identifiers were incorporated when the TCRbeta library was constructed. In TCRdb, the PCR reads were re-called with MiXCR into one record per CDR3 protein. This sample carries approximately 980,000 distinct CDR3 sequences, 25% to 30% of them seen once, and the ten largest clones take 25% to 35%. The ends lost 4 bases at V and 3 bases at J; junction bases unmatched: 6. The CDR3 spans 15 residues. CDR1 and CDR2 (germline): MDHEN, SYDVKM. The data belong to a study of T-cell reconstitution after alpha-beta-depleted transplantation in children. Overall study results and limits: T-cell numbers and diversity, one year after transplant, stemmed largely from T cells that were newly produced. It was surviving recipient T cells and thymic progenitors that gave some patients high TCRbeta diversity at day 60. Several hundred graft clones that had expanded were reportedly the source of alpha-beta T cells about two months after transplant.

The sequenced sample was PBMCs, mostly from graft donor cells, obtained 360 days after TCRalphabeta/CD19-depleted stem cell transplant. The clonotype originates from a boy under two years old who had a stem cell transplant for SCID, so the T cells may come from the graft donor. The J gene is TRBJ2-1, the V gene TRBV28; 7 bases are a match to TRBD1. CDR3 bases: TGTGCCAGCAGTTACAGGGGAATTCTCTACAATGAGCAGTTCTTC. Translated: CASSYRGILYNEQFF.